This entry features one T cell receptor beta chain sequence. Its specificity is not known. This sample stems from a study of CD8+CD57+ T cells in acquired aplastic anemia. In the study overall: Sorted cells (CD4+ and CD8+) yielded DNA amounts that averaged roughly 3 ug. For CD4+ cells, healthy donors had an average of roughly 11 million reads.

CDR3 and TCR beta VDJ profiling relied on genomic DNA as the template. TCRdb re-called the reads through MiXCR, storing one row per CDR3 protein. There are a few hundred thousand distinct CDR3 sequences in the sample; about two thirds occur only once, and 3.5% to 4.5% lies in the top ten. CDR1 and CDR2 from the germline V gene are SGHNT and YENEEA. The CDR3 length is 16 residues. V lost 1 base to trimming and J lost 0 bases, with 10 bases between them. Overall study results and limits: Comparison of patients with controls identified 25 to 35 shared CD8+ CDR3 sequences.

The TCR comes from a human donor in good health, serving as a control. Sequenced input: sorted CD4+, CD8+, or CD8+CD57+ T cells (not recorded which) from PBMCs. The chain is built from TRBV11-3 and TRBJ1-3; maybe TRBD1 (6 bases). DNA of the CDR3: TGTGCCAGCAGCTTAGGTCCAGGGGACTCTGGAAACACCATATATTTT. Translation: CASSLGPGDSGNTIYF.